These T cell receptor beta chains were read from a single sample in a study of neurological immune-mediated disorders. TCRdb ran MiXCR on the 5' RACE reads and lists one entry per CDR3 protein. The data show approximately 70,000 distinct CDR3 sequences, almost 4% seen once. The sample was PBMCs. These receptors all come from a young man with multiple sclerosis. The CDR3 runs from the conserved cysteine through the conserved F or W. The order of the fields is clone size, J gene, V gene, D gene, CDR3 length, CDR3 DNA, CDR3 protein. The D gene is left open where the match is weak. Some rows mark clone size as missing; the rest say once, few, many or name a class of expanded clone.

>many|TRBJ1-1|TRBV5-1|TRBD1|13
TGCGCCAGCAGCCGGACAGGGGGCACTGAAGCTTTCTTT
CASSRTGGTEAFF
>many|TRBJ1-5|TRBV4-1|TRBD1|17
TGCGCCAGCAGCCGGAGGGAGGCACAGGGGGCCAATCAGCCCCAGCATTTT
CASSRREAQGANQPQHF
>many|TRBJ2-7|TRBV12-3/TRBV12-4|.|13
TGTGCCAGCAGTTTATCGGCTCCCTACGAGCAGTACTTC
CASSLSAPYEQYF
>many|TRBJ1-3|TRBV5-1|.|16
TGCGCCAGCAGCTTGGCTAGTGCCGGCCTCGGGGACACCATATATTTT
CASSLASAGLGDTIYF
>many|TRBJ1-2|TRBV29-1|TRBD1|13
TGCAGCGCCTGGGACAGGGGAGAGAGGGGCTACACCTTC
CSAWDRGERGYTF
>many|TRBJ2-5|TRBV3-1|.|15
TGTGCCAGCAGCCAAGAAGGTCGGGTAGGAGAGACCCAGTACTTC
CASSQEGRVGETQYF
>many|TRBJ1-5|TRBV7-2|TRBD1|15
TGTGCCAGCAGCGAGATGTTCGGACAGGGCCAGCCCCAGCATTTT
CASSEMFGQGQPQHF
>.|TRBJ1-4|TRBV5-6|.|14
TGTGCCAGCAGCTCGACAGGCTCTAGTGAAAAACTGTTTTTT
CASSSTGSSEKLFF
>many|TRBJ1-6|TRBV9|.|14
TGTGCCAGCAGCTCCTCCCCGGAAGATTCACCCCTCCACTTT
CASSSSPEDSPLHF
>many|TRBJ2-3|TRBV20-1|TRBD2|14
TGCAGTGCTAGGCGACGGGGGGGCCCAGATACGCAGTATTTT
CSARRRGGPDTQYF
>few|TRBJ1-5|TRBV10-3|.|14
TGTGCCATCAGTGAGGGACAGAGCAATCAGCCCCAGAATTTT
CAISEGQSNQPQNF
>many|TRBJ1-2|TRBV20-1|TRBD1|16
TGCAGTGCTAGAGATCCGTGGACAGGGGGAGGTCATGGGTACACCTTC
CSARDPWTGGGHGYTF
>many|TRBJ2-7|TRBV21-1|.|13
TGTGCCAGCTCCCCCCAGGGGCCCTACGAGCAGTACTTC
CASSPQGPYEQYF
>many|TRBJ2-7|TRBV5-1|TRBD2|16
TGCGCCAGCAGCTTTCGGGCCAGCGGGGGCTATTACGAGCAGTACTTC
CASSFRASGGYYEQYF
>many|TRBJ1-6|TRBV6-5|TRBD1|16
TGTGCCAGCACCAATTGGAGGGGGCTGGATAATTCACCCCTCCACTTT
CASTNWRGLDNSPLHF
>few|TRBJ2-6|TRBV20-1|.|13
TGCAGTGCTGAATACTCTGGGGCCAAAGTCCTGACTTTC
CSAEYSGAKVLTF
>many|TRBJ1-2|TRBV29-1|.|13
TGCAGCGTAAAAACAGGGTCTAACTATGGCTACACCTTC
CSVKTGSNYGYTF
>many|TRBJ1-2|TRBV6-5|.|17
TGTGCCAGCAGTTACACCATCGGGGGGCGTTATCTCTATGGCTACACCTTC
CASSYTIGGRYLYGYTF
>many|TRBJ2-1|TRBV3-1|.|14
TGTGCCAGCAGCCAAGAGGGGGCCAGGGGTGAGCAGTTCTTC
CASSQEGARGEQFF
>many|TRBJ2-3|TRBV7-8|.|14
TGTGCCAGCAGCTACAGAGGGGTCACCAATACGCAGTATTTT
CASSYRGVTNTQYF
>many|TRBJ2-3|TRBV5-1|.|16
TGCGCCAGCAGCTGGCTGGGACGGACGAGCACAGATACGCAGTATTTT
CASSWLGRTSTDTQYF
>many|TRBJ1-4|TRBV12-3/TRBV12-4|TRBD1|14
TGTGCCAGCAGCCGCGACAGGGAGGGAGAAAAACTGTTTTTT
CASSRDREGEKLFF
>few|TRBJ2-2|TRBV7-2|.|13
TGTGCCAGCAGCGTAAAGGGGGTCGGGGAGCTGTTTTTT
CASSVKGVGELFF
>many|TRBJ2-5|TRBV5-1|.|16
TGCGCCAGCAGCTCGGCTTGGGTGGGGGGACAAGAGACCCAGTACTTC
CASSSAWVGGQETQYF
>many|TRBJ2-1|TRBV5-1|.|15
TGCGCCAGCAGCTACGGAACCACTCCCTCCGATGAGCAGTTCTTC
CASSYGTTPSDEQFF
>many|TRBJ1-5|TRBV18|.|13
TGTGCCAGCTCACCGACAGGCAATCAGCCCCAGCATTTT
CASSPTGNQPQHF
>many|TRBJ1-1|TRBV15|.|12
TGTGCCACCAGTCGCGGGTCAGACAAAGCTTTCTTT
CATSRGSDKAFF
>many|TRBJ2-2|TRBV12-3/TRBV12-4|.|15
TGTGCCAGCAGTTTAGTAAGGGGCGACACCGGGGAGCTGTTTTTT
CASSLVRGDTGELFF
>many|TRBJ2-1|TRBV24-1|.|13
TGTGCCACCAGTGATTCCTCGGACAGCAAGCAGTTCTTC
CATSDSSDSKQFF
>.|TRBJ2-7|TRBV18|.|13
TGTGCCAGCTCACCGGCCAGGGGATACGAGCAGTACTTC
CASSPARGYEQYF
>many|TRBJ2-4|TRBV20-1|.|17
TGCAGTGCTAGAGTTGGGGGGGGGGCACTAGCCAAAAACATTCAGTACTTC
CSARVGGGALAKNIQYF